These 17 T cell receptor beta chains originate from one sample sequenced in a study of vaccination and CD4 T cells after COVID-19. Sequenced with the Oncomine TCR Beta short-read assay was DNA taken from cultured CD4+ T cells. Each CDR3 protein gets one entry after TCRdb re-called the PCR reads with MiXCR. The sample consists of almost 7,500 distinct CDR3 sequences, around 79% of them appearing once. The treatment: roughly 10-day PBMC culture with coronavirus spike peptide pools or control peptides (ViraFEST assay). These receptors' antigens are unknown. Specimen: CD4+ T cells from blood, cultured in vitro. These receptors originate from a human donor who had recovered from COVID-19.

The DNA for the CDR3 is TGTGCCAGCAGCTTAGCGGGGACAGGGCTCCTGAGCAATCAGCCCCAGCATTTT. Its protein is CASSLAGTGLLSNQPQHF. V usage is TRBV7-2 and J usage is TRBJ1-5, with 9 positions matching TRBD1. CDR3 size: 18 residues. Germline loops: CDR1 SGHTA, CDR2 FQGNSA. V shed 0 bases, J shed 1 base, and the junction held 7 bases outside the gene matches.

The chain links TRBV6-1 to TRBJ1-2; possibly TRBD1 for D (5 bases). The V end was cut by 6 bases, the J end by 8 bases, with 22 bases between. Germline CDR1 and CDR2: MNHNS and SASEGT. This CDR3 is built from 15 residues. The CDR3 protein is CASRDTGTGEGGYTF. Here the CDR3 DNA reads TGTGCCAGCAGGGATACCGGGACCGGGGAGGGCGGCTACACCTTC.

This clonotype showed up just once. V is TRBV7-9 and J is TRBJ2-7; D is perhaps TRBD1 (5 bases). The germline V and J ends were trimmed by 0 bases and 0 bases, with 15 bases remaining between them. The CDR3 runs to 17 residues. Germline CDR1 reads SEHNR; CDR2 reads FQNEAQ (reference sequence). CDR3 nucleotides: TGTGCCAGCAGCTTAGCATTTACAGACAGCCTCTCCTACGAGCAGTACTTC. This codes for CASSLAFTDSLSYEQYF.

Only one count was recorded for this clonotype. The rearrangement links TRBV20-1 to TRBJ2-5, with TRBD2 as a possible D gene (6 bases). Between the trimmed V and J ends, which lost 4 bases and 4 bases, there was a span of 10 bases. This CDR3 is built from 12 residues. In germline, CDR1 is DFQATT, CDR2 SNEGSKA (reference sequence). DNA of the CDR3: TGCAGTGCTAATCGGGAGACAGAGACCCAGTACTTC. Translated: CSANRETETQYF.

CDR3 DNA: TGTGCCAGCAGTGAGGGGTCCGGGACAATGAACACTGAAGCTTTCTTT. Translation gives CASSEGSGTMNTEAFF. The chain links TRBV25-1 to TRBJ1-1; TRBD1 might be the D (6 bases). Trimming took off 3 bases at V and 0 bases at J, with 14 bases between the two ends. The CDR3 covers 16 residues. Germline lookup yields CDR1 MGHDK and CDR2 SYGVNS.

The chain couples TRBV20-1 to TRBJ1-5; unclear D gene. Germline lookup yields CDR1 DFQATT and CDR2 SNEGSKA (reference sequence). This CDR3 region has 12 residues. V was pared by 0 bases and J by 7 bases, with 7 bases between. CDR3 DNA: TGCAGTGCTAGAGAGAGGATACAGCCCCAGCATTTT. Amino acids: CSARERIQPQHF.

This CDR3 is CASSLGGAGQPQHF. The CDR3 DNA is TGTGCCAGCAGCTTAGGGGGTGCGGGGCAGCCCCAGCATTTT. The rearrangement links TRBV7-2 to TRBJ1-5, with no clear D. V shed 1 base and J shed 7 bases, with 11 bases lying between them. The CDR3 length is 14 residues. Per the germline V gene, CDR1 is SGHTA and CDR2 is FQGNSA.

A word on this clonotype: This may be a read error, as it is one base from a much larger clone. This sequence joins TRBV27 and TRBJ2-7; 8 nucleotides align to TRBD1. The CDR3 spans 17 residues. In germline, CDR1 is MNHEY, CDR2 SMNVEV (reference sequence). CDR3 sequence reads: CASRVSWLTGEALEQHF. In DNA form, the CDR3 reads TGTGCCAGCAGGGTTTCCTGGCTGACAGGGGAAGCCCTCGAGCAGCACTTC.

Within the sample, this clonotype is medium-sized. The genes are TRBV28 and TRBJ2-3, with 8 positions matching TRBD2. The CDR3 has 15 residues. Germline V CDR1 and CDR2: MDHEN, SYDVKM. V lost 5 bases and J lost 6; bases outside the gene matches: 10. CDR3: CASSTPGLVRDTQYF. CDR3 DNA sequence: TGTGCCAGCAGTACACCGGGACTAGTGAGGGATACGCAGTATTTT.

This clonotype occurred once. The chain has TRBV20-1 and TRBJ1-6; D is possibly TRBD1 (6 bases). Germline V gives CDR1 DFQATT, CDR2 SNEGSKA (reference sequence). This CDR3 is 18 amino acids long. Between the trimmed V and J ends, which lost 0 bases and 10 bases, there was a span of 25 bases. The CDR3 here is CSARDPPTGAAGRSPLHF. CDR3 coding DNA: TGCAGTGCTAGAGATCCACCCACGGGGGCGGCGGGTCGCTCACCCCTCCACTTT.

The J gene is TRBJ1-1, the V gene TRBV6-1; D perhaps matches TRBD1 (6 bases). CDR3 length equals 15 residues. Germline CDR1 reads MNHNS; CDR2 reads SASEGT. The ends were cut back, 3 bases at V and 3 bases at J, with 14 bases in the middle. The CDR3 nucleotides read TGTGCCAGCAGTGACCCCCAGGGGTGGGACACTGAAGCTTTCTTT. This codes for CASSDPQGWDTEAFF.

The chain joins TRBV20-1 to TRBJ1-6; D is ambiguous. The germline CDR1 and CDR2 sequences are DFQATT and SNEGSKA (reference sequence). The CDR3 sequence is 15 residues long. V dropped 1 base and J dropped 10 bases, with 17 bases sitting between them. DNA of the CDR3: TGCAGTGCTAGAGCCCGAGGGTCGGGAAGCTCACCCCTCCACTTT. This codes for CSARARGSGSSPLHF.

This sequence joins TRBV15 and TRBJ2-7; possible D gene TRBD2, 5 bases. TRBJ2-5 matches the DNA end more closely, so the J call is doubtful. Germline loops: CDR1 LNHNV, CDR2 YYDKDF (reference sequence). The CDR3 covers 16 residues. CDR3 DNA sequence: TGTGCCACCAGCAGAGATCGGAGAGGGAATGGGGAGACCCAGTACTTC. Translating gives CATSRDRRGNGETQYF.

Comments on this clonotype: The junction differs from germline at one of its ends, possibly a read error. The chain is built from TRBV5-3 and TRBJ2-1; TRBD2 matches 8 bases. TRBV5-3 is flagged as an ORF with uncertain function. This CDR3 contains 18 residues. The CDR3 spells CASSWGAGRAGVRDEQFF. CDR3 nucleotide sequence: TGTGCCAGCAGCTGGGGTGCGGGGCGAGCGGGAGTTCGGGATGAGCAGTTCTTC.

V usage is TRBV7-2 and J usage is TRBJ1-5, with TRBD1 identical over 8 bases. The V gene end was trimmed by 3 bases and the J gene end by 6 bases; junction bases not matched to a gene: 4. Germline loops: CDR1 SGHTA, CDR2 FQGNSA. This CDR3 spans 14 amino acids. CDR3 coding DNA: TGTGCCAGCAGCTTCAGGGGGCTGGGTCAGCCCCAGCATTTT. Translation: CASSFRGLGQPQHF. Full variable domain (remainder filled in from reference TRBV7-2 and TRBJ1-5): GAGVSQSPSNKVTEKGKDVELRCDPISGHTALYWYRQSLGQGLEFLIYFQGNSAPDKSGLPSDRFSAERTGGSVSTLTIQRTQQEDSAVYLCASSFRGLGQPQHFGDGTRLSIL.

This clonotype was seen a handful of times. The V and J genes are TRBV28 and TRBJ1-2; D is uncertain. The CDR3 extends over 14 amino acids. Germline CDR1 is MDHEN and CDR2 is SYDVKM. The germline V and J ends were trimmed by 6 bases and 1 base, with 12 bases remaining between them. CDR3 region: CASRWALSNYGYTF. The CDR3 DNA reads as TGTGCCAGCAGGTGGGCCCTTAGTAACTATGGCTACACCTTC.

The chain couples TRBV7-3 to TRBJ2-1; 9 bases map to TRBD1. CDR1 is SGHTA, CDR2 FQGTGA, per germline. The CDR3 extends over 16 amino acids. Trimming at V came to 6 bases and at J to 5 bases, leaving 11 bases not matched to a gene. CDR3 region: CASSPSGDRAHNEQFF. As DNA, the CDR3 is TGTGCCAGCAGTCCCTCCGGGGACAGGGCACACAATGAGCAGTTCTTC.